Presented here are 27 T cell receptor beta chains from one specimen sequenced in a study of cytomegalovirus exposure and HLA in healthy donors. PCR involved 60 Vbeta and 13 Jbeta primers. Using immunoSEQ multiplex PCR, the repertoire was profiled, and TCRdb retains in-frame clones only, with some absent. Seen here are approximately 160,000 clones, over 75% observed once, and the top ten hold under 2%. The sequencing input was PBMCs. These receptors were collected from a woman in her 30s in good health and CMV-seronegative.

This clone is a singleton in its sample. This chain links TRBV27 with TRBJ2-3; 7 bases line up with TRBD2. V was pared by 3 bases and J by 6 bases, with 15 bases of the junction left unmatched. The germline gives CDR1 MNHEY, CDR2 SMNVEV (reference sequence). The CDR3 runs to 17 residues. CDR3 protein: CASSFSGRSFGGDTQYF. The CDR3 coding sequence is TGTGCCAGCAGTTTTAGCGGGCGCAGTTTCGGGGGGGATACGCAGTATTTT.

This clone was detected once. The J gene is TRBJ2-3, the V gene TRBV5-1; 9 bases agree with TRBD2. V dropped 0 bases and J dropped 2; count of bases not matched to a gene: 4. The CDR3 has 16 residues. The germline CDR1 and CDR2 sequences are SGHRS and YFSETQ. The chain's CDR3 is CASSLVIAGATDTQYF. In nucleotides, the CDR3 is TGCGCCAGCAGCTTGGTGATAGCGGGGGCCACAGATACGCAGTATTTT.

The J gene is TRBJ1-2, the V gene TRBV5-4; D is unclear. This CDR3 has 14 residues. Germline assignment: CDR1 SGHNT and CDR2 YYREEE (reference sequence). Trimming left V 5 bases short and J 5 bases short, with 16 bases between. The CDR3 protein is CASSDPELGYGYTF. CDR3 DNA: TGTGCCAGCAGTGACCCAGAACTAGGGTATGGCTACACCTTC.

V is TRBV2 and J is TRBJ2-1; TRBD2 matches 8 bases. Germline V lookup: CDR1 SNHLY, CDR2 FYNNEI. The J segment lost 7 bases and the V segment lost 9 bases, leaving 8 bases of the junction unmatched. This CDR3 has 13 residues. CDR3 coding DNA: TGTGCCAGTCGGGGGGGCAGCAGGAATGAGCAGTTCTTC. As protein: CASRGGSRNEQFF. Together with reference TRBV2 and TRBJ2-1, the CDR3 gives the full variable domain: EPEVTQTPSHQVTQMGQEVILRCVPISNHLYFYWYRQILGQKVEFLVSFYNNEISEKSEIFDDQFSVERPDGSNFTLKIRSTKLEDSAMYFCASRGGSRNEQFFGPGTRLTVL.

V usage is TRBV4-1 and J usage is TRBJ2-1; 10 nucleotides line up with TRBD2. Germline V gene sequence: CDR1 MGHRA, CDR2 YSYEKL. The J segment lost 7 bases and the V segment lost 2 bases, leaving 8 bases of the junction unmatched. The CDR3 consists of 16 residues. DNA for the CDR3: TGCGCCAGCAGCCAATTAGGACTAGCGGAATATAATGAGCAGTTCTTC. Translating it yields CASSQLGLAEYNEQFF.

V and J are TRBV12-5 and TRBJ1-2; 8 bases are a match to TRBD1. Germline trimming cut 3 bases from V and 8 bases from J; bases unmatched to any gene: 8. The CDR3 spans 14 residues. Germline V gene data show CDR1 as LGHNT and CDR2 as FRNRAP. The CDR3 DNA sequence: TGTGCTAGTGGTTTTGGACAGGGAGTAGACGGCTACACCTTC. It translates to CASGFGQGVDGYTF.

CDR3 DNA sequence: TGTGCCAGCTCACCACGTAGCAGGGATGAAAAACTGTTTTTT. It specifies CASSPRSRDEKLFF. This chain uses TRBV18 with TRBJ1-4, with a possible D match to TRBD1 (5 bases). The CDR3 is 14 amino acids. Germline loops: CDR1 KGHSH, CDR2 LQKENI. With 1 base removed from V and 6 bases from J, the gap between germline ends came to 9 bases.

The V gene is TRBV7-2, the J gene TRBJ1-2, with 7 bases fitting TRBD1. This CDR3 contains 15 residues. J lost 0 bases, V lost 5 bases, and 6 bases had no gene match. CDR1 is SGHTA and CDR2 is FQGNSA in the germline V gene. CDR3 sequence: CASSLGTATNYGYTF. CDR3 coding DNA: TGTGCCAGCAGCCTCGGGACAGCCACTAACTATGGCTACACCTTC.

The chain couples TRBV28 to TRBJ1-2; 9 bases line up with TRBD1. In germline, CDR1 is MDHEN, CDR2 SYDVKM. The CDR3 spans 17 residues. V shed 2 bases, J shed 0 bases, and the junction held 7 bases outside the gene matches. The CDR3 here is CASSLPQGQGANYGYTF. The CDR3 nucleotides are TGTGCCAGCAGTTTACCTCAGGGACAGGGTGCTAACTATGGCTACACCTTC.

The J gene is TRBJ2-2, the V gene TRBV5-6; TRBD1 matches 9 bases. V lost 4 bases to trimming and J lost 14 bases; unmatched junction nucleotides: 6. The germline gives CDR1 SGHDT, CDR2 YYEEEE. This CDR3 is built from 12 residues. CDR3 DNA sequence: TGTGCCAGCAGCGAGTACAGGGGGCACCTGTTTTTT. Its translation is CASSEYRGHLFF.

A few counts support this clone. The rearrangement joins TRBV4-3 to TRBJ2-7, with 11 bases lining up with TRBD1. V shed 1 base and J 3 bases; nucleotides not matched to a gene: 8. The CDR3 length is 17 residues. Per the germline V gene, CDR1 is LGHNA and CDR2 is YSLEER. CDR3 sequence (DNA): TGCGCCAGCAGCCAAGTAGGGGACAGGGGGAAAAACTACGAGCAGTACTTC. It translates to CASSQVGDRGKNYEQYF.

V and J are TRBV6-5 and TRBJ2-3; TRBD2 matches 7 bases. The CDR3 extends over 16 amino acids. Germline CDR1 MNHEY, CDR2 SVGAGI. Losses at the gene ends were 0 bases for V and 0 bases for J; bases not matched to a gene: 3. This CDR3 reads CASSYSPGGSTDTQYF. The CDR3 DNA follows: TGTGCCAGCAGTTACTCTCCGGGGGGAAGCACAGATACGCAGTATTTT.

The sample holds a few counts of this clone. CDR3 protein: CASAGLLGYTF. The CDR3 DNA reads as TGTGCCAGTGCTGGGCTTCTGGGCTACACCTTC. The rearrangement links TRBV25-1 to TRBJ1-2; D is uncertain. Germline assignment: CDR1 MGHDK and CDR2 SYGVNS. The V gene lost 9 bases and the J gene lost 8 bases, with 13 bases spanning the gap. The CDR3 has 11 amino acids.

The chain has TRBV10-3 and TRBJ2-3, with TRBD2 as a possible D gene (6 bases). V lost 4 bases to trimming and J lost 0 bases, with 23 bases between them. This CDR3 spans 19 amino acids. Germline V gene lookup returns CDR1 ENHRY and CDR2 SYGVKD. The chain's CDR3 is CAISGSGTYGHSSTDTQYF. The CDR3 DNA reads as TGTGCCATCAGTGGCTCCGGGACTTATGGGCACTCTAGCACAGATACGCAGTATTTT.

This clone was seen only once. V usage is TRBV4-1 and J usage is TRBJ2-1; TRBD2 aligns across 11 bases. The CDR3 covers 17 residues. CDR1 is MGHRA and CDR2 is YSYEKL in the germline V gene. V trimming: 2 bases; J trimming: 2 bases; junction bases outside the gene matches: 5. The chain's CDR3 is CASSQPTSGRTYNEQFF. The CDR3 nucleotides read TGCGCCAGCAGCCAACCTACTAGCGGGAGAACCTACAATGAGCAGTTCTTC.

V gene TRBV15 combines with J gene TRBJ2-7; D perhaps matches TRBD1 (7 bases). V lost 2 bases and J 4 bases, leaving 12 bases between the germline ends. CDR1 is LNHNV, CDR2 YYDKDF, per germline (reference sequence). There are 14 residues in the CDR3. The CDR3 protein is CATSRQTGRYEQYF. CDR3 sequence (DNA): TGTGCCACCAGCAGACAGACAGGGAGGTACGAGCAGTACTTC.

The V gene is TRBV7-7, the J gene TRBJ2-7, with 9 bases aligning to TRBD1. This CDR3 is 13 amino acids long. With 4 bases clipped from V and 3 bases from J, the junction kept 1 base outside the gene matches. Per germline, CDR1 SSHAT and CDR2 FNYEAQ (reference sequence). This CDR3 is CASSSDRGYEQYF. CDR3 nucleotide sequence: TGTGCCAGCAGCTCGGACAGGGGCTACGAGCAGTACTTC. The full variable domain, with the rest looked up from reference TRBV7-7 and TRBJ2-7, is GAGVSQSPRYKVTKRGQDVTLRCDPISSHATLYWYQQALGQGPEFLTYFNYEAQPDKSGLPSDRFSAERPEGSISTLTIQRTEQRDSAMYRCASSSDRGYEQYFGPGTRLTVT.

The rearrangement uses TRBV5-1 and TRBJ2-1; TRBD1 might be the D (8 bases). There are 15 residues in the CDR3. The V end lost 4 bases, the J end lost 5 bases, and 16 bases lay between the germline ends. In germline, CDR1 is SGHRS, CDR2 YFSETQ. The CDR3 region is CASSRGDRRNNEQFF. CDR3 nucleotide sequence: TGCGCCAGCAGCCGGGGGGACAGGAGAAACAATGAGCAGTTCTTC.

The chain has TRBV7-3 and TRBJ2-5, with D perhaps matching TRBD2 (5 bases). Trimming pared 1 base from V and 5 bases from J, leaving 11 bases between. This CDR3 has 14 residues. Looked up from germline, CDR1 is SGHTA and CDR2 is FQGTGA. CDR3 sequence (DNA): TGTGCCAGCAGCTTAAATGTCGGGGAGGAGACCCAGTACTTC. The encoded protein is CASSLNVGEETQYF. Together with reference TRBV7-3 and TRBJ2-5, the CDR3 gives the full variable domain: GAGVSQTPSNKVTEKGKYVELRCDPISGHTALYWYRQSLGQGPEFLIYFQGTGAADDSGLPNDRFFAVRPEGSVSTLKIQRTERGDSAVYLCASSLNVGEETQYFGPGTRLLVL.

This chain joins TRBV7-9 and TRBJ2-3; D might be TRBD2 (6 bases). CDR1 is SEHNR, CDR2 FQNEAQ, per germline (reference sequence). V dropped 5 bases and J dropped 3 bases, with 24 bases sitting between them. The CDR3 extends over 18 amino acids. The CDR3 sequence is CASSPRRGPGQRTDTQYF. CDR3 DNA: TGTGCCAGCAGCCCCCGGAGGGGCCCGGGGCAACGGACAGATACGCAGTATTTT.

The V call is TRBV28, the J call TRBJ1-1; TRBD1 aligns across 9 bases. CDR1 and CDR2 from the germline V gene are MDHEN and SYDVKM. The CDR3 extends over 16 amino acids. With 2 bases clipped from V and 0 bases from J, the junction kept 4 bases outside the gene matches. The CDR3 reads CASSLMTGGMNTEAFF. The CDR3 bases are TGTGCCAGCAGTTTAATGACAGGGGGGATGAACACTGAAGCTTTCTTT.

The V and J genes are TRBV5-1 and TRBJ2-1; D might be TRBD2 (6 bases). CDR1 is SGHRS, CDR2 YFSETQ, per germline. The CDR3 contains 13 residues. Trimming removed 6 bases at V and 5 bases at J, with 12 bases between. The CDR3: CASKGLNDNEQFF. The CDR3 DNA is TGCGCCAGCAAGGGACTGAACGACAATGAGCAGTTCTTC.

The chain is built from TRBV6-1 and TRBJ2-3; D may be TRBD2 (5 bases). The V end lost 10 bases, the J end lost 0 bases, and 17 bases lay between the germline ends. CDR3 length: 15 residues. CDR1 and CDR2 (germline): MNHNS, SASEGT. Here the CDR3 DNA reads TGTGCCACCTCTTGGGGAGACCCTAGCACAGATACGCAGTATTTT. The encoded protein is CATSWGDPSTDTQYF.

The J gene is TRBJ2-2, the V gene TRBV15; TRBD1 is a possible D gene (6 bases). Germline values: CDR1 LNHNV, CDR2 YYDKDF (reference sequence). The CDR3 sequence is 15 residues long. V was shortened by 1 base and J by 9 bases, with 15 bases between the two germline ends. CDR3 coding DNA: TGTGCCACCAGCAGAGTTGGGACAAGGGGCCGGGAGCTGTTTTTT. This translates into CATSRVGTRGRELFF.

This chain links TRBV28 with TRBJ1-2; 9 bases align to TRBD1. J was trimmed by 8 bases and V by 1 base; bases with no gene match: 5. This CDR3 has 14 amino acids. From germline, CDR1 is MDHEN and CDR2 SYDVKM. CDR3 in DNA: TGTGCCAGCAGTTTATTCGGACAGGGGTACGGCTACACCTTC. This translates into CASSLFGQGYGYTF.

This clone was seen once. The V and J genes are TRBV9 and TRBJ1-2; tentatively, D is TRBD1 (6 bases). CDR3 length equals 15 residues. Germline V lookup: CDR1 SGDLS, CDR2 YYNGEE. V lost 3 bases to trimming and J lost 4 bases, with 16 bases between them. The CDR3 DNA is TGTGCCAGCAGCGCCGACAGGAATCGGGTCTATGGCTACACCTTC. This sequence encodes CASSADRNRVYGYTF. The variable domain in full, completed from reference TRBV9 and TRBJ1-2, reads DSGVTQTPKHLITATGQRVTLRCSPRSGDLSVYWYQQSLDQGLQFLIQYYNGEERAKGNILERFSAQQFPDLHSELNLSSLELGDSALYFCASSADRNRVYGYTFGSGTRLTVV.

The CDR3 reads CASSLLAEPYEQYF. CDR3 DNA: TGCGCCAGCAGCCTGCTAGCGGAACCCTACGAGCAGTACTTC. This sequence joins TRBV5-1 and TRBJ2-7; TRBD2 matches at 7 bases. J lost 2 bases, V lost 4 bases, and 6 bases had no gene match. Germline-derived CDR1 and CDR2 are SGHRS and YFSETQ. The CDR3 runs 14 residues.